The 15 T cell receptor beta chains given below trace back to one sample, sequenced in a study of human T cells and chemical hapten exposure. TCRdb redid the calling of the RACE reads with MiXCR, one entry per CDR3 protein. Of 150,000 to 200,000 distinct CDR3 sequences detected, about 27% appear once; the ten largest clones hold under 2.5%. Documented time point: patch test 3, about 24 weeks after DPC sensitization. Treatment denoted: therapeutic diphenylcyclopropenone sensitization with weekly scalp DPC. The source was whole blood, collected in connection with sensitization to the hapten diphenylcyclopropenone (DPC). These TCRs come from a young woman with alopecia areata. Some clones in this sample may be carry-over from other donors' samples.

This clonotype was observed a few times. The gene calls are TRBV29-1 and TRBJ2-3; 14 positions match TRBD2. Looked up from germline, CDR1 is SQVTM and CDR2 is ANQGSEA. The V segment lost 5 bases and the J segment 1 base; nucleotides outside the gene matches: 5. CDR3 length: 16 amino acids. In DNA, the CDR3 is TGCAGCGTTACCGGGACTAGCGGGGGCCGCACAGATACGCAGTATTTT. Protein: CSVTGTSGGRTDTQYF.

This chain links TRBV12-3 or TRBV12-4 with TRBJ2-4; the D gene is possibly TRBD1 (5 bases). The germline V and J ends were trimmed by 4 bases and 1 base, with 14 bases remaining between them. The CDR3 length is 16 residues. The CDR3 is CASSSTGHRAKNIQYF. The DNA for the CDR3 is TGTGCCAGCAGTTCCACCGGGCACAGGGCCAAAAACATTCAGTACTTC.

J is TRBJ1-2 and V is TRBV7-9; 8 bases line up with TRBD1. The CDR3 has 12 amino acids. V trimming: 5 bases; J trimming: 9 bases; junction bases outside the gene matches: 5. Germline V gives CDR1 SEHNR, CDR2 FQNEAQ (reference sequence). The CDR3, as DNA: TGTGCCAGCAGCGTTGACAGGGGTAGCTACACCTTC. Amino acid sequence: CASSVDRGSYTF.

The CDR3 bases are TGTGCCAGCCCCCGGACAGGGAACTCTAATGAGCAGTTCTTC. Translated, it gives CASPRTGNSNEQFF. V usage is TRBV21-1 and J usage is TRBJ2-1; TRBD1, the D gene given by the table, was not confirmed from the DNA. TRBV21-1 is an annotated pseudogene. The CDR3 length is 14 residues.

This clonotype was recorded a few times. The chain uses TRBV7-2 and TRBJ1-2; possibly TRBD1 for D (6 bases). Trimming left V 5 bases short and J 4 bases short, with 17 bases between. The CDR3 extends over 15 amino acids. Germline CDR1 and CDR2: SGHTA and FQGNSA. The CDR3: CASSPEGTTFYGYTF. CDR3 nucleotides: TGTGCCAGCAGCCCAGAGGGGACAACCTTCTATGGCTACACCTTC. The whole variable domain, remainder taken from reference TRBV7-2 and TRBJ1-2, is GAGVSQSPSNKVTEKGKDVELRCDPISGHTALYWYRQSLGQGLEFLIYFQGNSAPDKSGLPSDRFSAERTGGSVSTLTIQRTQQEDSAVYLCASSPEGTTFYGYTFGSGTRLTVV.

The CDR3 bases are TGCGCCAGCAGCTTGCCTCTAGCGGGAGAAGACGAGCAGTACTTC. Translating gives CASSLPLAGEDEQYF. The gene calls are TRBV5-1 and TRBJ2-7; 10 nucleotides align to TRBD2. The V gene's germline CDR1 is SGHRS and CDR2 YFSETQ. The junction had 6 bases not matched to a gene; V was cut back by 1 base and J by 5 bases. The CDR3 contains 15 residues.

The J gene is TRBJ2-1, the V gene TRBV7-6; 10 bases fit TRBD2. Germline-derived CDR1 and CDR2 are SGHVS and FNYEAQ. V trimming: 0 bases; J trimming: 4 bases; junction bases outside the gene matches: 6. The CDR3 runs to 17 residues. The CDR3 DNA follows: TGTGCCAGCAGCTTAGCGAGCGGGAGGGCATTTTACAATGAGCAGTTCTTC. It is translated as CASSLASGRAFYNEQFF.

V usage is TRBV9 and J usage is TRBJ2-4; D assignment may be TRBD1 or TRBD2 (5 bases each). Germline V lookup: CDR1 SGDLS, CDR2 YYNGEE. Trimming shortened V by 2 bases and J by 2 bases, and 8 bases separated the two germline ends. This CDR3 region has 14 residues. The CDR3 DNA sequence: TGTGCCAGCAGCGTGGGGACCCCCAAAAACATTCAGTACTTC. It is translated as CASSVGTPKNIQYF.

This clonotype showed up many times. This chain joins TRBV11-2 and TRBJ2-1; tentatively, D is TRBD2 (7 bases). The germline CDR1 and CDR2 sequences are SGHAT and FQNNGV. V was clipped by 8 bases and J by 3 bases, with 17 bases between them. The CDR3 has 15 amino acids. The CDR3 reads CASRNWGGRYNEQFF. CDR3 nucleotide sequence: TGTGCCAGCCGTAATTGGGGGGGCCGCTACAATGAGCAGTTCTTC.

This chain joins TRBV11-2 and TRBJ2-7; D perhaps matches TRBD2 (5 bases). CDR3 length: 14 residues. CDR1 and CDR2 (germline): SGHAT, FQNNGV. V was pared by 4 bases and J by 5 bases, with 15 bases between. CDR3 in amino acids: CASSSGGFKNEQYF. Written as DNA, the CDR3 is TGTGCCAGCAGCTCCGGCGGGTTTAAGAACGAGCAGTACTTC. The full variable domain, with the rest looked up from reference TRBV11-2 and TRBJ2-7, is EAGVAQSPRYKIIEKRQSVAFWCNPISGHATLYWYQQILGQGPKLLIQFQNNGVVDDSQLPKDRFSAERLKGVDSTLKIQPAKLEDSAVYLCASSSGGFKNEQYFGPGTRLTVT.

The chain recombines TRBV2 with TRBJ2-1, with 7 bases identical to TRBD2. The length of the CDR3 is 15 residues. V shed 2 bases, J shed 5 bases, and the junction held 6 bases outside the gene matches. Germline V gene sequence: CDR1 SNHLY, CDR2 FYNNEI. The CDR3 loop is CASSETRRGNNEQFF. CDR3 sequence (DNA): TGTGCCAGCAGTGAAACGCGGCGGGGGAACAATGAGCAGTTCTTC.

This clonotype occurred many times. In nucleotides, the CDR3 is TGTGCCAGCAGCTTGCAAGGCGGTAGAACAGATACGCAGTATTTT. It specifies CASSLQGGRTDTQYF. The chain is built from TRBV7-9 and TRBJ2-3; no definite D call. The CDR3 is 15 amino acids. Germline V gene lookup returns CDR1 SEHNR and CDR2 FQNEAQ (reference sequence). Trimming took off 3 bases at V and 3 bases at J, with 13 bases between the two ends.

The chain uses TRBV7-2 and TRBJ2-1; 8 bases line up with TRBD2. With 6 bases clipped from V and 7 bases from J, the junction kept 17 bases outside the gene matches. Germline CDR1 is SGHTA and CDR2 is FQGNSA. The CDR3 totals 17 residues. In nucleotides, the CDR3 is TGTGCCAGCAGTCTTTCTAGGACGGGGGGGCCAGGGAATGAGCAGTTCTTC. Translated, it gives CASSLSRTGGPGNEQFF.

The V call is TRBV7-9, the J call TRBJ1-1; D might be TRBD1 (6 bases). The CDR3 contains 13 residues. Deletions cut 7 bases from V and 4 bases from J, with 13 bases between. The V gene's germline CDR1 is SEHNR and CDR2 FQNEAQ (reference sequence). The CDR3 region is CASTLGHLTEAFF. CDR3 sequence (DNA): TGTGCCAGCACCCTGGGACACCTCACTGAAGCTTTCTTT. Drawing the rest from reference TRBV7-9 and TRBJ1-1, the complete variable domain is DTGVSQNPRHKITKRGQNVTFRCDPISEHNRLYWYRQTLGQGPEFLTYFQNEAQLEKSRLLSDRFSAERPKGSFSTLEIQRTEQGDSAMYLCASTLGHLTEAFFGQGTRLTVV.

The chain joins TRBV12-3 or TRBV12-4 to TRBJ2-1, with D tentatively TRBD1 (5 bases). Trimming stripped 5 bases from V and 6 bases from J, with 17 bases between. The CDR3 is 15 residues long. DNA of the CDR3: TGTGCCAGCAGTCCCTGGCAGGGCCCGGGCAATGAGCAGTTCTTC. This translates into CASSPWQGPGNEQFF.